What follows is one T cell receptor (beta chain) and its context. Primers for the PCR totalled 60 Vbeta and 13 Jbeta. The assay was immunoSEQ multiplex PCR, and TCRdb's table has in-frame clones only and misses some. The sample has 150,000 or so clones. The sample comes from a study of cytomegalovirus exposure and HLA in healthy donors. The sequenced sample consisted of PBMCs. The TCR was taken from a woman aged 45 to 65 in good health and CMV-seronegative.

The CDR3 spells CASSGSTGIYNEQFF. DNA for the CDR3: TGTGCCAGCAGTGGATCGACAGGGATATACAATGAGCAGTTCTTC. The chain links TRBV2 to TRBJ2-1; 7 bases align to TRBD1. The V gene's germline CDR1 is SNHLY and CDR2 FYNNEI. The V and J ends lost 4 bases and 4 bases, in that order; junction bases with no gene match: 7. CDR3 length: 15 residues.